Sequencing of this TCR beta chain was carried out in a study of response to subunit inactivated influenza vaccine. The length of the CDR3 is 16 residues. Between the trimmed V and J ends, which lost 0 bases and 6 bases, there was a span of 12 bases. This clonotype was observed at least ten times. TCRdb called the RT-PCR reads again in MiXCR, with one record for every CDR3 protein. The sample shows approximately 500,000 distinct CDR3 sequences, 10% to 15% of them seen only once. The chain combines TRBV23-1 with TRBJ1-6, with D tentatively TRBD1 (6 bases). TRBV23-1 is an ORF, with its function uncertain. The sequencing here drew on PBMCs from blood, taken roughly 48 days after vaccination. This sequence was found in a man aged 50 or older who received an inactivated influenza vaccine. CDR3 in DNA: TGCGCCAGCAGTCAATCTAGGACAGCGTCTAATTCACCCCTCCACTTT. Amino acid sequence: CASSQSRTASNSPLHF.